Listed here is a single TCR beta chain. Its cognate antigen is unknown. These data originate in a study of high-grade serous ovarian cancer treatment subgroups. Background on the study: Each sample yielded on average around 7,000 unique TCR beta rearrangements from around 14,000 reads. Study results and caveats: Spatial context was lost because tumors were sequenced in bulk. TCR clonal relatedness correlated positively with neoantigen level.

Repertoires were generated with immunoSEQ multiplex PCR, while TCRdb's copy carries only in-frame clones and drops some. In the table there are roughly 12,000 clones, roughly four fifths of which are singletons. Tumor samples were taken before definitive surgery or chemotherapy. The CDR3 is 15 residues long. V lost 1 base to trimming and J lost 2 bases, with 11 bases between them. In germline, CDR1 is SGHRS, CDR2 YFSETQ. The clonotype comes from a human donor with high-grade serous ovarian cancer. The V call is TRBV5-1, the J call TRBJ2-3; D may match TRBD1 or TRBD2 (5 bases each). The sequenced sample was tumor tissue. CDR3: CASSLPRGDTDTQYF. For the CDR3, the DNA is TGCGCCAGCAGCTTGCCGAGGGGCGACACAGATACGCAGTATTTT. The variable domain in full, with the rest retrieved from reference TRBV5-1 and TRBJ2-3, is KAGVTQTPRYLIKTRGQQVTLSCSPISGHRSVSWYQQTPGQGLQFLFEYFSETQRNKGNFPGRFSGRQFSNSRSEMNVSTLELGDSALYLCASSLPRGDTDTQYFGPGTRLTVL.